A selection of T cell receptor beta chains follows, all from one sample in a study of T cell repertoires in cytomegalovirus infection. TCRdb called the reads again in MiXCR, with one record for every CDR3 protein. This sample has hundreds of thousands of distinct CDR3 sequences; roughly a third occur once, and the top ten carry under 3%. The sample taken for sequencing was PBMCs. These receptors all stem from a human donor in good health (CMV status not recorded). Some clones in this sample may be carry-over from other donors' samples. The CDR3 runs from the conserved cysteine through the conserved F or W. D genes are given only for firm matches. Not all rows give a size; the values are once, few, many and, for expanded clones, a class.

size	length	D	J	V	CDR3	DNA
.	17	.	TRBJ1-5	TRBV6-2/TRBV6-3	CASSYSVGAGNNQPQHF	TGTGCCAGCAGTTACTCAGTGGGGGCAGGGAACAATCAGCCCCAGCATTTT
.	16	.	TRBJ2-2	TRBV7-8	CASSFPADSNTGELVF	TGTGCCAGCAGCTTCCCAGCAGACTCGAACACCGGGGAGCTGGTTTTT
.	14	.	TRBJ2-7	TRBV28	CASSLSRRGYEQYF	TGTGCCAGCAGTTTGTCACGCAGGGGATACGAGCAGTACTTC
.	14	.	TRBJ1-1	TRBV7-6	CASSLGWEVTEAFF	TGTGCCAGCAGCTTAGGGTGGGAAGTGACTGAAGCTTTCTTT
few	14	TRBD2	TRBJ2-1	TRBV12-3/TRBV12-4	CASKTSGTYNEQFF	TGTGCCAGCAAAACTAGCGGTACCTACAATGAGCAGTTCTTC
.	15	TRBD1	TRBJ2-1	TRBV5-3	CASSRWTGGGDEQFF	TGTGCCAGCAGCAGATGGACAGGGGGTGGGGATGAGCAGTTTTTC
.	14	.	TRBJ2-3	TRBV5-1	CASAEGRSTDTQYF	TGCGCCAGCGCGGAGGGACGGAGCACAGATACGCAGTATTTT
.	15	TRBD1	TRBJ1-2	TRBV15	CATTSRGQSVYGYTF	TGTGCCACCACCAGCCGGGGACAGTCAGTCTATGGCTACACCTTC
.	15	.	TRBJ1-5	TRBV4-3	CASSQTIGTNQPQHF	TGCGCCAGCAGCCAGACGATAGGGACCAATCAGCCCCAGCATTTT
.	13	TRBD1	TRBJ1-6	TRBV30	CAWEGQNNSPLHF	TGTGCCTGGGAGGGACAGAATAATTCACCCCTCCACTTT
few	12	.	TRBJ2-3	TRBV5-6	CASSLSRASQYF	TGTGCCAGCAGCTTGTCCCGGGCGTCGCAGTATTTT
.	17	.	TRBJ2-5	TRBV7-9	CASSFGFWNRVKETQYF	TGTGCCAGCAGCTTTGGGTTCTGGAACAGGGTTAAAGAGACCCAGTACTTC
.	15	.	TRBJ1-6	TRBV28	CDSSPIAGADSPLHF	TGTGACAGCAGTCCGATCGCCGGTGCGGATTCACCCCTACACTTT
few	17	TRBD2	TRBJ2-7	TRBV6-5	CASSYISGGSSSYEQYF	TGTGCCAGCAGTTACATTAGCGGGGGTTCAAGCTCCTACGAGCAGTACTTC
few	15	.	TRBJ1-5	TRBV12-3/TRBV12-4	CASSLAGGGGQPQHF	TGTGCCAGCAGTTTAGCGGGAGGGGGGGGACAGCCCCAGCATTTT
few	12	TRBD1	TRBJ1-1	TRBV20-1	CSVPRDSPEAFF	TGCAGTGTTCCTAGGGACAGCCCTGAAGCTTTCTTT